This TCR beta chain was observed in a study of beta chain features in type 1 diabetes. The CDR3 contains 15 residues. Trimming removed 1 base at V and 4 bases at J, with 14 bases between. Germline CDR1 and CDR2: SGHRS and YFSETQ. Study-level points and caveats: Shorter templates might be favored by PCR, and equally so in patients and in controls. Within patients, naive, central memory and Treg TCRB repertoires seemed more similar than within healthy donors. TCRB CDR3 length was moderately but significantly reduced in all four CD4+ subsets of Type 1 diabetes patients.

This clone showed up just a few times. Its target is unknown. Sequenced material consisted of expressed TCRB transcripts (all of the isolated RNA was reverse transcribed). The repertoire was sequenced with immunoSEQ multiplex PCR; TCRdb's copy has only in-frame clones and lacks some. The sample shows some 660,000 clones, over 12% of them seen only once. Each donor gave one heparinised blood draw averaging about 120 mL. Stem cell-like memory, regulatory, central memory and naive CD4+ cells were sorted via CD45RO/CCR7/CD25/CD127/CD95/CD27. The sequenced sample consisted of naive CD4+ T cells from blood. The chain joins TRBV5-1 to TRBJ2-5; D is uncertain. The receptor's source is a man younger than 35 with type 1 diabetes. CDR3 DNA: TGCGCCAGCAGCTTGCTCGGGCCCTCGGGAGAGACCCAGTACTTC. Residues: CASSLLGPSGETQYF.